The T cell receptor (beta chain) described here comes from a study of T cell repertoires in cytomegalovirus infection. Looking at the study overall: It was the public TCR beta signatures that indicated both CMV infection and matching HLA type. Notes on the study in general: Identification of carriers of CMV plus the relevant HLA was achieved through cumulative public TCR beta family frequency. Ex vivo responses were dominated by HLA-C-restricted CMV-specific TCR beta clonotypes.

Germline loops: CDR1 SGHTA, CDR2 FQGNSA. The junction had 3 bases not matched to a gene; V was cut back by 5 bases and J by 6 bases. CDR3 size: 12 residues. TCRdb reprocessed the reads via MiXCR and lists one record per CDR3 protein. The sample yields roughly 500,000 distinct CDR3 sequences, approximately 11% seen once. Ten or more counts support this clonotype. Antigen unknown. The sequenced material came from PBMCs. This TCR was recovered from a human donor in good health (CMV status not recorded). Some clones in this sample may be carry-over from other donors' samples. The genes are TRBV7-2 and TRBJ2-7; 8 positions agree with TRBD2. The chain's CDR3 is CASSPGGAEQYF. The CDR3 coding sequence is TGTGCCAGCAGCCCCGGGGGGGCCGAGCAGTACTTC.